Sequencing of this TCR beta chain was carried out in a study of chemoradiotherapy in HPV16-positive cancers. Broader study findings: During treatment, candidate HPV-specific clones and E7-related motifs expanded in tumor. Functional assays defining HPV-specific T cells used only two HPV16-positive patients.

Concerning this clone itself: Its antigen is not identified.

Profiling relied on immunoSEQ multiplex PCR, and the TCRdb table lists in-frame clones only, not all of them. The sample includes approximately 50,000 clones, roughly nine tenths of them seen just once. From germline, CDR1 is KGHSH and CDR2 LQKENI. Trimming at V came to 4 bases and at J to 4 bases, leaving 6 bases not matched to a gene. The CDR3 has 14 residues. This TCR derives from a human donor with HPV-associated anogenital cancer. This specimen consisted of blood, obtained from a patient who underwent chemoradiotherapy. The rearrangement joins TRBV18 to TRBJ1-1; 7 positions agree with TRBD1. CDR3 sequence: CASSRLTGATEAFF. The DNA for the CDR3 is TGTGCCAGCTCACGTCTAACAGGGGCCACTGAAGCTTTCTTT. Complete variable domain (other parts from reference TRBV18 and TRBJ1-1): NAGVMQNPRHLVRRRGQEARLRCSPMKGHSHVYWYRQLPEEGLKFMVYLQKENIIDESGMPKERFSAEFPKEGPSILRIQQVVRGDSAAYFCASSRLTGATEAFFGQGTRLTVV.